One T cell receptor beta chain is described in this entry. These data belong to a study of blood T cell repertoires in COVID-19. About the study: COVID-19 samples from acute and convalescent phases originated in the United States, Italy and Spain. Sample material is recorded as cDNA or gDNA derived from T cells, B-cell-depleted T cells, or PBMCs.

Germline CDR1 reads MNHEY; CDR2 reads SMNVEV (reference sequence). There are 15 residues in the CDR3. V was pared by 3 bases and J by 3 bases, with 12 bases between. Under the authors' procedure: Estimation of nucleated cell counts was performed using reference gene primer amplification. Libraries were prepared by immunoSEQ multiplex PCR; TCRdb keeps only in-frame clonotypes and omits some of them. The D gene and trimming were derived from the DNA, and the V and J assignments and clone size from that table. The table shows over 100,000 clones, with 70% to 85% occurring only once. V usage is TRBV27 and J usage is TRBJ1-3; D perhaps matches TRBD1 (5 bases). This TCR derives from a woman of 80 years or more with active or convalescent COVID-19. The material sequenced was peripheral blood. CDR3 residues: CASSFQGASGNTIYF. The CDR3 coding sequence is TGTGCCAGCAGTTTCCAGGGCGCGAGTGGAAACACCATATATTTT.